One sample yielded the 27 T cell receptor beta chains listed below, sequenced in a study of cytomegalovirus exposure and HLA in healthy donors. A multiplex PCR was run with 60 Vbeta primers and 13 Jbeta primers. Sequencing used immunoSEQ multiplex PCR; TCRdb keeps in-frame clones, though not all of them. The sample records around 95,000 clones, about three quarters being singletons. Sequencing used PBMCs. The receptors originated from a man aged 25 to 40 in good health and CMV-seropositive.

This chain uses TRBV2 with TRBJ1-5; the D is unclear. This CDR3 contains 13 residues. Germline-derived CDR1 and CDR2 are SNHLY and FYNNEI. Trimming removed 6 bases from V and 0 bases from J, with 6 bases in between. This CDR3 is CASREYSNQPQHF. The CDR3 DNA follows: TGTGCCAGCAGGGAGTATAGCAATCAGCCCCAGCATTTT.

This clone was counted between two and nine times. The chain carries TRBV7-9 and TRBJ1-4; 8 bases agree with TRBD1. V lost 4 bases to trimming and J lost 8 bases; unmatched junction nucleotides: 6. Germline CDR1 SEHNR, CDR2 FQNEAQ (reference sequence). This CDR3 is built from 14 residues. The CDR3 is CASSYGTGQEKLFF. The CDR3 DNA sequence: TGTGCCAGCAGCTACGGGACAGGACAGGAAAAACTGTTTTTT. Full variable domain (rest looked up from reference TRBV7-9 and TRBJ1-4): DTGVSQNPRHKITKRGQNVTFRCDPISEHNRLYWYRQTLGQGPEFLTYFQNEAQLEKSRLLSDRFSAERPKGSFSTLEIQRTEQGDSAMYLCASSYGTGQEKLFFGSGTQLSVL.

The chain employs TRBV9 and TRBJ2-1; the match to TRBD1 covers 8 bases. Germline loops: CDR1 SGDLS, CDR2 YYNGEE. V lost 4 bases, J lost 8 bases, and 14 bases stayed unmatched. CDR3 length equals 16 residues. The DNA of the CDR3 is TGTGCCAGCAGCCTGGTGGACAGGGTAATGTCCTATGAGCAGTTCTTC. This sequence encodes CASSLVDRVMSYEQFF.

CDR3 in DNA: TGTGCCAGCAGCCCGGGACAGGCCGTAAGGAATAATTCACCCCTCCACTTT. Its translation is CASSPGQAVRNNSPLHF. This rearrangement joins TRBV7-8 to TRBJ1-6; 8 bases match TRBD1. The CDR3 contains 17 residues. CDR1 SGHVS and CDR2 FQNEAQ come from the germline V gene. The J segment lost 5 bases and the V segment lost 5 bases, leaving 11 bases of the junction unmatched.

The chain combines TRBV16 with TRBJ2-7; tentative D call: TRBD1 (5 bases). Looked up from germline, CDR1 is KGHSY and CDR2 is FQNENV. The length of the CDR3 is 14 residues. V was pared by 3 bases and J by 2 bases, with 11 bases between. CDR3 sequence (DNA): TGTGCCAGCAGCCACAGGACAAGGACCTACGAGCAGTACTTC. Its translation is CASSHRTRTYEQYF. The variable domain in full, completed from reference TRBV16 and TRBJ2-7, reads GEEVAQTPKHLVRGEGQKAKLYCAPIKGHSYVFWYQQVLKNEFKFLISFQNENVFDETGMPKERFSAKCLPNSPCSLEIQATKLEDSAVYFCASSHRTRTYEQYFGPGTRLTVT.

The chain carries TRBV5-4 and TRBJ2-7; 8 positions match TRBD1. CDR1 and CDR2 from the germline V gene are SGHNT and YYREEE (reference sequence). This CDR3 has 13 amino acids. The junction had 6 bases not matched to a gene; V was cut back by 4 bases and J by 6 bases. In DNA, the CDR3 is TGTGCCAGCAGCGGTGCAGGGGGCGCCGAGCAGTACTTC. Its translation: CASSGAGGAEQYF.

This chain links TRBV28 with TRBJ2-7; possibly TRBD2 for D (5 bases). The CDR3 is 13 amino acids. V dropped 8 bases and J dropped 0 bases, with 11 bases sitting between them. Germline CDR1 is MDHEN and CDR2 is SYDVKM. The CDR3 spells CASGGSSSYEQYF. DNA of the CDR3: TGTGCCAGCGGCGGGTCGAGCTCCTACGAGCAGTACTTC.

The genes are TRBV5-5 and TRBJ1-5; unclear D gene. There are 15 residues in the CDR3. Germline V lookup: CDR1 SGHKS, CDR2 YYEKEE (reference sequence). The ends were cut back, 0 bases at V and 4 bases at J, with 11 bases in the middle. As DNA, the CDR3 is TGTGCCAGCAGCTTGGGCAGCCTGACTAATCAGCCCCAGCATTTT. Residues: CASSLGSLTNQPQHF.

In nucleotides, the CDR3 is TGTGCCAGCGGAATGCTGGGGGGGCGTCCCGATGAGCAGTTCTTC. Amino acids: CASGMLGGRPDEQFF. This chain joins TRBV14 and TRBJ2-1; perhaps TRBD2 as D (7 bases). V shed 8 bases and J shed 8 bases, with 22 bases lying between them. CDR3 length: 15 residues. The germline gives CDR1 SGHDN, CDR2 FVKESK.

V is TRBV19 and J is TRBJ2-7, with D tentatively TRBD1 (5 bases). The V gene lost 5 bases and the J gene lost 0 bases, with 17 bases spanning the gap. The CDR3 loop spans 16 amino acids. Germline values: CDR1 LNHDA, CDR2 SQIVND (reference sequence). The CDR3 coding sequence is TGTGCCAGTAGTTCGGGTACAGGCCCGAGCTCCTACGAGCAGTACTTC. Encoded protein: CASSSGTGPSSYEQYF.

The rearrangement joins TRBV27 to TRBJ1-2; 7 nucleotides align to TRBD1. Germline V gene data show CDR1 as MNHEY and CDR2 as SMNVEV (reference sequence). CDR3 length: 15 amino acids. V lost 6 bases to trimming and J lost 4 bases; unmatched junction nucleotides: 11. DNA for the CDR3: TGTGCCAGCAGACCCGGACAGGCCGTGGCCTATGGCTACACCTTC. Protein sequence: CASRPGQAVAYGYTF.

In its sample, this clone was seen once. The rearrangement uses TRBV11-1 and TRBJ1-1; D is undetermined. The V and J ends lost 2 bases and 0 bases respectively, with 19 bases between them. CDR1 SGHAT and CDR2 FQDESV come from the germline V gene (reference sequence). The CDR3 totals 18 residues. The CDR3 sequence is CASSLSRMLEGMNTEAFF. CDR3 nucleotides: TGTGCCAGCAGCTTATCGCGAATGTTGGAGGGCATGAACACTGAAGCTTTCTTT.

V gene TRBV7-9 combines with J gene TRBJ1-2, with TRBD1 identical over 7 bases. Trimming cost V 4 bases and J 6 bases; bases outside gene matches: 11. Germline-derived CDR1 and CDR2 are SEHNR and FQNEAQ (reference sequence). CDR3 length equals 15 residues. CDR3 region: CASSWAGQFGDGYTF. The DNA for the CDR3 is TGTGCCAGCAGCTGGGCGGGACAGTTCGGTGATGGCTACACCTTC.

The sample holds one count of this clone. The chain is built from TRBV30 and TRBJ2-5; tentatively, D is TRBD2 (5 bases). The V end lost 3 bases, the J end lost 8 bases, and 13 bases lay between the germline ends. The CDR3 extends over 12 amino acids. Germline V CDR1 and CDR2: GTSNPN, SVGIG (reference sequence). DNA of the CDR3: TGTGCCTGGAGAAATAGACTAAGTACCCAGTACTTC. This encodes CAWRNRLSTQYF. Supplemented by reference TRBV30 and TRBJ2-5, the full variable domain reads SQTIHQWPATLVQPVGSPLSLECTVEGTSNPNLYWYRQAAGRGLQLLFYSVGIGQISSEVPQNLSASRPQDRQFILSSKKLLLSDSGFYLCAWRNRLSTQYFGPGTRLLVL.

The rearrangement joins TRBV29-1 to TRBJ2-5; D is uncertain. Germline V gene data show CDR1 as SQVTM and CDR2 as ANQGSEA. The CDR3 has 14 amino acids. The V end was cut by 3 bases, the J end by 4 bases, with 15 bases between. CDR3 loop: CSVDSVGARETQYF. The CDR3, as DNA: TGCAGCGTTGATTCGGTCGGAGCACGAGAGACCCAGTACTTC.

The chain employs TRBV5-1 and TRBJ2-7, with D possibly matching TRBD1 (6 bases). Trimming removed 3 bases at V and 2 bases at J, with 15 bases between. The CDR3 runs 15 residues. Germline values: CDR1 SGHRS, CDR2 YFSETQ. CDR3 in amino acids: CASSYGTPSPYEQYF. The CDR3 nucleotides read TGCGCCAGCAGCTACGGGACACCCAGCCCCTACGAGCAGTACTTC.

This chain connects TRBV2 to TRBJ2-5, with 8 positions matching TRBD2. V lost 5 bases and J lost 0; bases outside the gene matches: 5. The germline V gene encodes CDR1 SNHLY and CDR2 FYNNEI. The CDR3 covers 15 residues. CDR3 sequence: CASSPGLDYQETQYF. As DNA, the CDR3 is TGTGCCAGCAGTCCGGGACTAGACTACCAAGAGACCCAGTACTTC.

The chain employs TRBV5-1 and TRBJ2-7; tentatively, D is TRBD1 (6 bases). V lost 2 bases and J 6 bases, leaving 12 bases between the germline ends. CDR1 SGHRS and CDR2 YFSETQ come from the germline V gene. The CDR3 spans 13 residues. The CDR3 here is CASSFWGQGEQYF. For the CDR3, the DNA is TGCGCCAGCAGCTTTTGGGGGCAGGGCGAGCAGTACTTC.

The J gene is TRBJ2-7, the V gene TRBV7-6; 10 bases are a match to TRBD2. The CDR3 has 15 amino acids. Germline CDR1 reads SGHVS; CDR2 reads FNYEAQ. The trim removed 3 bases at V and 4 bases at J, leaving 6 bases unmatched. CDR3 bases: TGTGCCAGCAGCTTGGGAAGCGGGGGGGAGTACGAGCAGTACTTC. Translating it yields CASSLGSGGEYEQYF.

The V and J genes are TRBV7-2 and TRBJ2-7; D might be TRBD2 (6 bases). CDR3 size: 13 residues. The V gene lost 1 base and the J gene lost 6 bases, with 10 bases spanning the gap. Germline lookup yields CDR1 SGHTA and CDR2 FQGNSA. The DNA for the CDR3 is TGTGCCAGCAGCTTAGTTGGAGGGGTCGAGCAGTACTTC. Residues: CASSLVGGVEQYF. The full variable domain, completed using reference TRBV7-2 and TRBJ2-7, is GAGVSQSPSNKVTEKGKDVELRCDPISGHTALYWYRQSLGQGLEFLIYFQGNSAPDKSGLPSDRFSAERTGGSVSTLTIQRTQQEDSAVYLCASSLVGGVEQYFGPGTRLTVT.

The chain couples TRBV6-5 to TRBJ2-5, with a weak D call TRBD2 (5 bases). CDR3 length: 13 amino acids. Germline CDR1 reads MNHEY; CDR2 reads SVGAGI. Trimming shortened V by 5 bases and J by 8 bases, and 15 bases separated the two germline ends. The CDR3 protein is CASSEGWTGTQYF. CDR3 bases: TGTGCCAGCAGTGAAGGTTGGACGGGAACCCAGTACTTC.

The V call is TRBV7-8, the J call TRBJ1-5; 7 nucleotides agree with TRBD1. V shed 3 bases, J shed 4 bases, and the junction held 12 bases outside the gene matches. The CDR3 covers 17 residues. Germline CDR1 reads SGHVS; CDR2 reads FQNEAQ. This CDR3 reads CASSLGPGTVINQPQHF. The CDR3, as DNA: TGTGCCAGCAGCTTGGGGCCCGGGACAGTTATTAATCAGCCCCAGCATTTT.

V usage is TRBV7-9 and J usage is TRBJ2-1; D is ambiguous. V was trimmed by 2 bases and J by 1 base, leaving 12 bases between them. This CDR3 comprises 16 residues. From germline, CDR1 is SEHNR and CDR2 FQNEAQ (reference sequence). CDR3 bases: TGTGCCAGCAGCTTAATAGAGATCCGGTCCTACAATGAGCAGTTCTTC. It encodes CASSLIEIRSYNEQFF.

V and J are TRBV7-2 and TRBJ2-5; 10 positions match TRBD2. Near its end, the DNA agrees better with TRBJ2-7, so the J call may be wrong. CDR3 length: 14 residues. Germline V gene lookup returns CDR1 SGHTA and CDR2 FQGNSA. CDR3 protein: CASSETSGAYEQYF. The CDR3 region has the DNA TGTGCCAGCAGCGAAACTAGCGGGGCTTACGAGCAGTACTTC.

V gene TRBV5-1 combines with J gene TRBJ2-5, with TRBD1 identical over 9 bases. CDR1 and CDR2 (germline): SGHRS, YFSETQ. The V gene end was trimmed by 4 bases and the J gene end by 2 bases; junction bases not matched to a gene: 9. The CDR3 contains 16 residues. The CDR3 sequence is CASSHFMTGGQETQYF. CDR3 nucleotides: TGCGCCAGCAGCCACTTTATGACAGGGGGGCAAGAGACCCAGTACTTC. The variable domain in full, with the rest retrieved from reference TRBV5-1 and TRBJ2-5, is KAGVTQTPRYLIKTRGQQVTLSCSPISGHRSVSWYQQTPGQGLQFLFEYFSETQRNKGNFPGRFSGRQFSNSRSEMNVSTLELGDSALYLCASSHFMTGGQETQYFGPGTRLLVL.

The rearrangement uses TRBV9 and TRBJ2-5, with 7 bases identical to TRBD1. Trimming cost V 4 bases and J 4 bases; bases outside gene matches: 10. This CDR3 region has 15 residues. Germline CDR1 is SGDLS and CDR2 is YYNGEE. The CDR3 nucleotides are TGTGCCAGCAGCATACCTACAGGGGTAGGAGAGACCCAGTACTTC. It translates to CASSIPTGVGETQYF. Filled out from reference TRBV9 and TRBJ2-5, the complete variable domain reads DSGVTQTPKHLITATGQRVTLRCSPRSGDLSVYWYQQSLDQGLQFLIQYYNGEERAKGNILERFSAQQFPDLHSELNLSSLELGDSALYFCASSIPTGVGETQYFGPGTRLLVL.

V usage is TRBV13 and J usage is TRBJ1-3; 9 positions match TRBD1. CDR3 size: 16 residues. The V segment lost 5 bases and the J segment 3 bases; nucleotides outside the gene matches: 8. CDR1 is PRHDT and CDR2 is FYEKMQ in the germline V gene (reference sequence). CDR3 nucleotide sequence: TGTGCCAGCAGCCCGCCCGGGACAGGGATTGGAAACACCATATATTTT. Protein: CASSPPGTGIGNTIYF.